The sequence of this T cell receptor (beta chain) was determined in a study of blood T cell repertoires in COVID-19. Study at large: From the United States, Italy and Spain came samples of acute and convalescent COVID-19. PBMCs, B-cell-depleted T cells, or T cells provided the cDNA or gDNA that made up the material.

Original processing methods: Amplification with reference gene primers provided the estimates of nucleated cell counts. The method was immunoSEQ multiplex PCR; TCRdb's version includes in-frame clones alone and lacks a portion of them. V, J and clone size reflect that table, while D and trimming were determined from the DNA. The table has 60,000 to 90,000 clones, approximately 74% seen once. This clonotype was obtained from a human donor with acute or convalescent COVID-19. The donor label of this sample is uncertain. Input material: peripheral blood.

The CDR3 DNA follows: TGCGCCAGCAGCCAAGAGTTGGCGGGGAGAGTGGGGGCTAATGAAAAACTGTTTTTT. It yields the protein CASSQELAGRVGANEKLFF. The chain has TRBV4-1 and TRBJ1-4, with a possible D match to TRBD1 (5 bases). Trimming cost V 0 bases and J 3 bases, with 20 bases left between them. CDR1 is MGHRA, CDR2 YSYEKL, per germline. This CDR3 spans 19 amino acids.